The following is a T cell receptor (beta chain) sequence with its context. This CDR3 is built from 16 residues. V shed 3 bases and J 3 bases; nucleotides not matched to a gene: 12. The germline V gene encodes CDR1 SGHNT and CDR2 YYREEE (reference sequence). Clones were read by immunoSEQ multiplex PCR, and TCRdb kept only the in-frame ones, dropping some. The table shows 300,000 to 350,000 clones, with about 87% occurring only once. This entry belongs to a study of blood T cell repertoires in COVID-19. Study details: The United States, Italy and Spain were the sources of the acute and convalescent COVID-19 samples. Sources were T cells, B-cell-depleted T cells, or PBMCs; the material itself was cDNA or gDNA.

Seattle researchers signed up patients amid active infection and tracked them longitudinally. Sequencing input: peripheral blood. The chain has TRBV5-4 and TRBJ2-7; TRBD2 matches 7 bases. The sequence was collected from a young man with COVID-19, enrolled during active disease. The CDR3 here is CASSWPGRGPFYEQYF. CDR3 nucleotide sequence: TGTGCCAGCAGCTGGCCGGGGAGGGGCCCCTTCTACGAGCAGTACTTC.